One sample yielded the 17 T cell receptor beta chains listed below, sequenced in a study of T cell responses to AZD1222 COVID-19 vaccine. Measured with immunoSEQ multiplex PCR; TCRdb has only the in-frame clones, and not every one. Of about 140,000 clones in the sample, approximately 90% were seen once. The source material was peripheral blood, sampled on day 0 of AZD1222 vaccination. Source of these receptors: an adult in good health.

This chain uses TRBV30 with TRBJ2-3; unclear D gene. Germline V gives CDR1 GTSNPN, CDR2 SVGIG (reference sequence). The length of the CDR3 is 13 residues. V was pared by 0 bases and J by 1 base, with 5 bases between. The CDR3 reads CAWSVWGTDTQYF. DNA of the CDR3: TGTGCCTGGAGTGTATGGGGCACAGATACGCAGTATTTT.

The chain carries TRBV5-1 and TRBJ1-2, with a weak D call TRBD1 (5 bases). This CDR3 spans 13 amino acids. Looked up from germline, CDR1 is SGHRS and CDR2 is YFSETQ. The V end was cut by 1 base, the J end by 4 bases, with 8 bases between. DNA of the CDR3: TGCGCCAGCAGCTTGAGCCAGGGCTATGGCTACACCTTC. Its translation is CASSLSQGYGYTF.

The chain carries TRBV11-3 and TRBJ2-3; 11 nucleotides match TRBD1. Per germline, CDR1 SGHNT and CDR2 YENEEA. The CDR3 length is 17 residues. With V trimmed by 5 bases and J by 2 bases, 9 bases remained unmatched. The CDR3 sequence: CASSATGTGGHTDTQYF. CDR3 in DNA: TGTGCCAGCAGCGCAACCGGGACAGGGGGACACACAGATACGCAGTATTTT.

This chain joins TRBV12-5 and TRBJ2-2; D is uncertain. Germline CDR1 and CDR2: LGHNT and FRNRAP. V was cut by 4 bases and J by 5 bases, with 8 bases left in between. The CDR3 totals 13 residues. The CDR3 loop is CASGSRPTGELFF. The DNA for the CDR3 is TGTGCTAGTGGTTCTCGACCTACCGGGGAGCTGTTTTTT. The whole variable domain, filled in from reference TRBV12-5 and TRBJ2-2, reads DARVTQTPRHKVTEMGQEVTMRCQPILGHNTVFWYRQTMMQGLELLAYFRNRAPLDDSGMPKDRFSAEMPDATLATLKIQPSEPRDSAVYFCASGSRPTGELFFGEGSRLTVL.

V and J are TRBV27 and TRBJ2-2, with 8 bases that match TRBD1. The V gene's germline CDR1 is MNHEY and CDR2 SMNVEV (reference sequence). The CDR3 sequence is 15 residues long. V dropped 8 bases and J dropped 6; count of bases not matched to a gene: 11. CDR3 amino acids: CASLRLGQGSGELFF. CDR3 bases: TGTGCCAGCCTCCGCCTAGGACAGGGATCCGGGGAGCTGTTTTTT.

This clone was observed a single time. The CDR3 protein is CASSLLQGPTYEQYF. CDR3 coding DNA: TGTGCCAGCAGCTTACTCCAGGGCCCTACCTACGAGCAGTACTTC. The chain carries TRBV7-2 and TRBJ2-7, with D possibly matching TRBD1 (5 bases). This CDR3 contains 15 residues. Deletions cut 2 bases from V and 2 bases from J, with 13 bases between. Looked up from germline, CDR1 is SGHTA and CDR2 is FQGNSA.

The chain combines TRBV28 with TRBJ1-1; perhaps TRBD1 as D (6 bases). Looked up from germline, CDR1 is MDHEN and CDR2 is SYDVKM. V was cut by 5 bases and J by 5 bases, with 18 bases left in between. The CDR3 consists of 15 residues. CDR3 sequence reads: CASSTLGGRVTEAFF. The CDR3, as DNA: TGTGCCAGCAGTACCCTTGGGGGGCGCGTGACTGAAGCTTTCTTT.

The chain uses TRBV25-1 and TRBJ1-3; no definite D call. Germline V gene lookup returns CDR1 MGHDK and CDR2 SYGVNS. V shed 9 bases and J shed 4 bases, with 7 bases lying between them. CDR3 length equals 11 residues. The CDR3 loop reads CASSPGNTIYF. The DNA of the CDR3 is TGTGCCAGTAGCCCCGGAAACACCATATATTTT.

CDR3 nucleotides: TGTGCCAGCAGTTACTCAGTCCCGAACCCAGGGCAGCCTAACACCGGGGAGCTGTTTTTT. It yields the protein CASSYSVPNPGQPNTGELFF. The rearrangement uses TRBV6-2 or TRBV6-3 and TRBJ2-2; maybe TRBD1 (5 bases). CDR1 is MNHEY and CDR2 is SVGEGT in the germline V gene. CDR3 length: 20 residues. V lost 0 bases and J 2 bases, leaving 22 bases between the germline ends.

The rearrangement joins TRBV28 to TRBJ2-5; 12 nucleotides align to TRBD2. Losses at the gene ends were 5 bases for V and 4 bases for J; bases not matched to a gene: 8. This CDR3 comprises 16 residues. Looked up from germline, CDR1 is MDHEN and CDR2 is SYDVKM. CDR3: CASSTPLAGGTETQYF. CDR3 nucleotide sequence: TGTGCCAGCAGTACCCCGCTAGCGGGAGGGACAGAGACCCAGTACTTC. The variable domain in full, with the rest retrieved from reference TRBV28 and TRBJ2-5, is DVKVTQSSRYLVKRTGEKVFLECVQDMDHENMFWYRQDPGLGLRLIYFSYDVKMKEKGDIPEGYSVSREKKERFSLILESASTNQTSMYLCASSTPLAGGTETQYFGPGTRLLVL.

For the CDR3, the DNA is TGTGCCATCAGTGAGTCCCCAGGGGGCGTGGATGAGCAGTTCTTC. Its translation is CAISESPGGVDEQFF. The V and J genes are TRBV10-3 and TRBJ2-1; 8 bases fit TRBD1. Unmatched junction bases numbered 6, after V lost 0 bases and J lost 8 bases. This CDR3 contains 15 residues. Germline values: CDR1 ENHRY, CDR2 SYGVKD.

The CDR3 sequence is CASSLYSRRTVFYNEQFF. The CDR3 coding sequence is TGTGCCAGCAGCTTATACTCCCGGAGGACAGTTTTCTACAATGAGCAGTTCTTC. V is TRBV11-2 and J is TRBJ2-1, with D possibly being TRBD1 (6 bases). The germline V and J ends were trimmed by 2 bases and 3 bases, with 20 bases remaining between them. From germline, CDR1 is SGHAT and CDR2 FQNNGV. This CDR3 spans 18 amino acids.

The chain has TRBV7-2 and TRBJ1-5; the D is unclear. The CDR3 length is 12 residues. The germline V and J ends were trimmed by 5 bases and 4 bases, with 6 bases remaining between them. Germline lookup yields CDR1 SGHTA and CDR2 FQGNSA. This CDR3 reads CASSALNQPQHF. The CDR3 DNA reads TGTGCCAGCAGCGCCCTAAATCAGCCCCAGCATTTT.

This clone was detected only once. This chain links TRBV27 with TRBJ1-2; TRBD1 agrees at 9 bases. Trimming cost V 6 bases and J 7 bases; bases outside gene matches: 12. The V gene's germline CDR1 is MNHEY and CDR2 SMNVEV (reference sequence). The CDR3 is 15 amino acids. DNA for the CDR3: TGTGCCAGCAGGATACGGGGACAGGGAGGAGGTGGCTACACCTTC. It is translated as CASRIRGQGGGGYTF.

The V gene is TRBV18, the J gene TRBJ1-1; TRBD1 might be the D (5 bases). This CDR3 is 13 amino acids long. CDR1 and CDR2 (germline): KGHSH, LQKENI. The ends were cut back, 2 bases at V and 6 bases at J, with 10 bases in the middle. CDR3 protein: CASSPTRDAEAFF. CDR3 coding DNA: TGTGCCAGCTCACCAACGAGGGACGCTGAAGCTTTCTTT.

This sequence joins TRBV2 and TRBJ2-7; tentatively, D is TRBD1 or TRBD2 (5 bases each). CDR1 and CDR2 from the germline V gene are SNHLY and FYNNEI. The CDR3 runs to 12 residues. The V end was cut by 10 bases, the J end by 7 bases, with 17 bases between. The CDR3 nucleotides read TGTGCCATACGGGACCCCCGTGGGGAGCAGTACTTC. Translation: CAIRDPRGEQYF.

This chain uses TRBV27 with TRBJ2-7; TRBD1 aligns across 7 bases. Germline CDR1 reads MNHEY; CDR2 reads SMNVEV (reference sequence). J was trimmed by 7 bases and V by 6 bases; bases with no gene match: 15. The CDR3 length is 15 residues. In nucleotides, the CDR3 is TGTGCCAGCAGCCCGAACACGGGACAGACTACTGAGCAGTACTTC. Translating gives CASSPNTGQTTEQYF.